This note documents a single TCR beta chain sequence. V lost 8 bases, J lost 5 bases, and 12 bases lay in between. CDR3 size: 13 residues. This sample is drawn from a study of blood T cell repertoires in COVID-19. About the study: The United States, Italy and Spain were the sources of the acute and convalescent COVID-19 samples.

Methods used by the authors: How many nucleated cells were present was estimated from reference gene primer amplification. Assay: immunoSEQ multiplex PCR; the TCRdb copy retains only in-frame clones and omits some. V, J and clone size reflect that table, while D and trimming were determined from the DNA. The sample has 150,000 to 200,000 clones; roughly nine tenths are singletons. Sequences were obtained from peripheral blood. This TCR was recovered from a young man who had recovered from COVID-19. The chain carries TRBV12-3 or TRBV12-4 and TRBJ1-4; a possible D gene is TRBD1 (5 bases). CDR3 amino acids: CASRPRENEKLFF. Written as DNA, the CDR3 is TGTGCCAGCCGACCCAGGGAAAATGAAAAACTGTTTTTT.